This is a list of T cell receptor beta chains from one sample in a study of neoadjuvant anti-PD-1 for oral cavity cancer. Some clones are missing from TCRdb's copy, which holds only in-frame ones; the method was immunoSEQ multiplex PCR. This sample has some 40,000 clones; 35% to 45% occur once, and the top ten carry 16%. Specimen: tumor tissue, collected after nivolumab (anti-PD-1) treatment. The receptors were sampled from a person aged 35-79 years with oral cavity squamous cell carcinoma. The CDR3 runs from the conserved cysteine through the conserved F or W. The D gene is left open where the match is weak. The size entry is marked missing in some rows and otherwise reads once, few, many or a size class.

clone_size	v_call	d_call	j_call	cdr3_aa	cdr3_nt
few	TRBV11-2	-	TRBJ2-7	CASSLDGYYEQYF	TGTGCCAGCAGCTTGGACGGTTACTACGAGCAGTACTTC
-	TRBV9	TRBD1	TRBJ2-7	CASSVSGQGVYEQYF	TGTGCCAGCAGCGTTTCGGGACAGGGGGTGTACGAGCAGTACTTC
-	TRBV6-5	TRBD2	TRBJ2-5	CASSPLAGGRGTQYF	TGTGCCAGCAGCCCCTTAGCGGGAGGGCGCGGGACCCAGTACTTC
-	TRBV4-2	-	TRBJ1-1	CASSQVDRGSTEAFF	TGTGCCAGCAGCCAAGTAGATCGGGGGAGCACTGAAGCTTTCTTT
few	TRBV27	-	TRBJ1-2	CASSLGASEGYTF	TGTGCCAGCAGCTTAGGTGCCTCCGAAGGCTACACCTTC
once	TRBV15	-	TRBJ1-3	CATSRDFFGNTIYF	TGTGCCACCAGCAGAGATTTCTTTGGAAACACCATATATTTT
medium-sized	TRBV5-1	-	TRBJ2-1	CASSLLQGPNEQFF	TGCGCCAGCAGCCTACTACAGGGTCCCAATGAGCAGTTCTTC
-	TRBV19	TRBD1	TRBJ1-5	CASAGTVGQPQHF	TGTGCCAGTGCCGGGACAGTGGGTCAGCCCCAGCATTTT
-	TRBV5-1	TRBD1	TRBJ2-7	CASTGTGTYEQYF	TGCGCCAGCACCGGGACAGGGACCTACGAGCAGTACTTC
few	TRBV5-1	-	TRBJ2-3	CASSLGGLGDTQYF	TGCGCCAGCAGCTTGGGCGGGCTGGGAGATACGCAGTATTTT
medium-sized	TRBV9	-	TRBJ2-5	CASSTGSQQETQYF	TGTGCCAGCAGCACCGGGAGCCAACAAGAGACCCAGTACTTC
-	TRBV7-2	TRBD1	TRBJ1-4	CASSSQGAHEKLFF	TGTGCCAGCAGCTCGCAGGGGGCGCACGAAAAACTGTTTTTT
many	TRBV29-1	TRBD1	TRBJ1-1	CSVLRDRNTEAFF	TGCAGCGTCCTCCGGGACAGGAACACTGAAGCTTTCTTT
few	TRBV2	-	TRBJ2-4	CASSDSVSLAKNIQYF	TGTGCCAGCAGTGATTCGGTGTCCCTAGCCAAAAACATTCAGTACTTC
-	TRBV29-1	-	TRBJ2-3	CSAEKSLTDTQYF	TGCAGCGCCGAAAAATCCCTCACAGATACGCAGTATTTT
many	TRBV7-9	-	TRBJ1-2	CASSLSDRRGYGYTF	TGTGCCAGCAGCTTAAGCGACAGACGCGGCTATGGCTACACCTTC
-	TRBV28	-	TRBJ2-7	CASSSAGIYEQYF	TGTGCCAGCAGTTCCGCAGGGATTTACGAGCAGTACTTC
many	TRBV5-4	TRBD1	TRBJ1-5	CASSLEVRGDQPQHF	TGTGCCAGCAGCTTGGAAGTCAGGGGGGATCAGCCCCAGCATTTT
-	TRBV30	-	TRBJ1-2	CAWSPVGDRGYTF	TGTGCCTGGAGCCCCGTTGGGGACCGGGGCTACACCTTC
few	TRBV5-1	TRBD2	TRBJ2-3	CASSLGTSGSDTQYF	TGCGCCAGCAGCCTAGGGACTAGCGGGAGCGATACGCAGTATTTT
-	TRBV29-1	-	TRBJ2-1	CSVEDGVNEQFF	TGCAGCGTTGAAGACGGGGTTAATGAGCAGTTCTTC
-	TRBV5-6	-	TRBJ1-2	CASSLGQTFYGYTF	TGTGCCAGCAGCTTGGGGCAGACCTTCTATGGCTACACCTTC